This TCR beta chain came from a study of identical twins. TCRdb processed the 5' RACE reads anew with MiXCR; each CDR3 protein has one entry. Here the sample spans under 900,000 distinct CDR3 sequences, 15% to 20% being singletons. Turning to this clonotype: Its target is unknown.

Study-level findings and limits: Out-of-frame alpha sequences shared between twins exhibited an excess of low generation probability.

Germline V CDR1 and CDR2: SEHNR, FQNEAQ (reference sequence). The V and J ends lost 2 bases and 0 bases respectively, with 13 bases between them. There are 16 residues in the CDR3. These same data were also listed under a study on T cells expressing NK-cell markers. That work contributes: TCR beta repertoires came from sorted CD3+CD56+NKG2C+, CD3+CD56+NKG2C- and CD3+CD56-NKG2C+ T cells. Serological testing identified seven of the eight sequenced donors as HCMV-seropositive and one as seronegative.

Sequencing was done on a sample of PBMCs. The TCR sequence derives from a woman aged 18-29 years in good health. This rearrangement joins TRBV7-9 to TRBJ1-1; tentatively, D is TRBD1 (5 bases). CDR3 amino acids: CASSLKGRMVNTEAFF. Here the CDR3 DNA reads TGTGCCAGCAGCTTAAAGGGGCGGATGGTGAACACTGAAGCTTTCTTT.